The rows below give T cell receptor beta chains drawn from one sample of a study of neurological immune-mediated disorders. TCRdb redid the calling of the 5' RACE reads with MiXCR, one entry per CDR3 protein. Of 74,000 or so distinct CDR3 sequences in the sample, 9.4% were seen once. The sample was PBMCs. The receptors here all came from a man aged 50-59 years in good health. The conserved cysteine and the conserved F or W are not part of the CDR3 here. D genes are given only for firm matches.

J gene,D gene,V gene,CDR3 protein
TRBJ1-2,TRBD1,TRBV24-1,ATSLTGATGYT
TRBJ2-2,NA,TRBV7-8,ASSSVGGTGELF
TRBJ2-5,TRBD2,TRBV12-3/TRBV12-4,ASSLAGGSGETQY
TRBJ1-1,NA,TRBV7-6,ASSPGTANTEAF
TRBJ2-5,TRBD2,TRBV28,ASRTSGRLETQY
TRBJ1-6,NA,TRBV20-1,SARDSGANSPLH
TRBJ1-2,NA,TRBV6-2/TRBV6-3,ASSYLGSYSYGYT
TRBJ1-1,TRBD1,TRBV7-9,ASSYSGGNTEAF
TRBJ1-1,NA,TRBV14,ASSQVGRNTEAF
TRBJ2-3,NA,TRBV5-1,ASSLDRPDTQY
TRBJ1-4,NA,TRBV5-1,ASSLGLLLDPTNEKLF
TRBJ1-1,NA,TRBV11-2,ASSLGFGGTEAF
TRBJ2-6,NA,TRBV5-1,ASSQTGDHSGANVLT
TRBJ1-2,TRBD1,TRBV4-3,ASSQDGTVNYGYT
TRBJ2-7,NA,TRBV7-6,ASSLRQGAHEQY
TRBJ1-2,NA,TRBV20-1,SARAGPTLGGYT
TRBJ2-7,NA,TRBV18,ASSTTGTSSYEQY
TRBJ2-7,NA,TRBV20-1,SAKAVGYEQY
TRBJ1-2,NA,TRBV11-2,ASSRPGRTTYGYT
TRBJ1-6,TRBD1,TRBV20-1,SADPGTVNSPLH
TRBJ1-5,TRBD1,TRBV19,ASTNDRGRGSNQPQH
TRBJ2-3,TRBD1,TRBV29-1,SGRDRGPDTQY
TRBJ2-3,TRBD1,TRBV10-3,AISQGTGKDTQY
TRBJ2-7,NA,TRBV28,ASSLGPPRKEQY
TRBJ2-5,NA,TRBV2,ASTRRQETQY
TRBJ2-4,TRBD2,TRBV19,ARSPSGGDTKNIQY
TRBJ1-3,NA,TRBV20-1,SARFLSGNTIY
TRBJ1-1,TRBD1,TRBV7-6,ASSQGQGLPEAF
TRBJ2-7,TRBD2,TRBV6-2/TRBV6-3,ASRSRGTNHEQY
TRBJ2-5,NA,TRBV25-1,ASRTGRGGGTETQY
TRBJ1-2,NA,TRBV28,ASSAATALGGYT
TRBJ2-3,NA,TRBV7-2,ASSSTRQGPDTQY
TRBJ2-1,NA,TRBV11-2,ASTPGSPAHEQF
TRBJ2-7,NA,TRBV4-1,ASSRAPGLSYEQY
TRBJ2-1,NA,TRBV27,ASSSRIGTYNEQF
TRBJ1-4,TRBD1,TRBV9,ASSEGQGKGTNEKLF
TRBJ2-7,TRBD2,TRBV25-1,ASSEYIQDGGGAYEQY
TRBJ1-5,NA,TRBV7-2,ASSSIPGANQPQH
TRBJ2-2,NA,TRBV5-6,ASSGDRNTGELF
TRBJ2-7,TRBD2,TRBV6-5,ASTYNPAGVTHEQY
TRBJ2-2,TRBD1,TRBV9,ASSGRTGVTGELF
TRBJ2-1,NA,TRBV11-2,ASSFGREQF
TRBJ2-5,TRBD1,TRBV7-8,ASSWAPGQGAEETQY
TRBJ2-3,NA,TRBV5-1,ASSSGTDTQY
TRBJ2-3,NA,TRBV7-2,ASRGGPTTDTQY
TRBJ2-7,TRBD1,TRBV7-2,ASRMDRASGEQY
TRBJ2-4,TRBD1,TRBV7-2,ASSPSGTGVGNIQY
TRBJ2-7,NA,TRBV20-1,SATRGTLNYEQY
TRBJ2-2,NA,TRBV7-2,ASSLAYGSGELF
TRBJ2-6,NA,TRBV5-1,ASSLEVGPGANVLT
TRBJ2-2,NA,TRBV28,ASSTLGGGTGELF